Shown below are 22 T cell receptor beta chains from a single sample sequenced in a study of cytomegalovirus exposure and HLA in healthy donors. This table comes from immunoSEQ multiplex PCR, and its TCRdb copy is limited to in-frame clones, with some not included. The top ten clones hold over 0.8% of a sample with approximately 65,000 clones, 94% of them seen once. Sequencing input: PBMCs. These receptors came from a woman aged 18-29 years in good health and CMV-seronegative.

CDR3 loop: CASSLAGGPTDTQYF. The DNA for the CDR3 is TGTGCCAGCAGTTTAGCGGGGGGTCCCACAGATACGCAGTATTTT. V is TRBV6-5 and J is TRBJ2-3, with 10 nucleotides matching TRBD2. V dropped 4 bases and J dropped 2; count of bases not matched to a gene: 3. In germline, CDR1 is MNHEY, CDR2 SVGAGI. The CDR3 extends over 15 amino acids.

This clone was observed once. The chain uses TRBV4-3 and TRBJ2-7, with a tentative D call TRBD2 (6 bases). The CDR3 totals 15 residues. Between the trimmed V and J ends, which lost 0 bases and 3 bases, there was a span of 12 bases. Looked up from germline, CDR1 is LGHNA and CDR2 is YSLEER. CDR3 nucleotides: TGCGCCAGCAGCCAAGATTGGAGGGGCGACTACGAGCAGTACTTC. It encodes CASSQDWRGDYEQYF.

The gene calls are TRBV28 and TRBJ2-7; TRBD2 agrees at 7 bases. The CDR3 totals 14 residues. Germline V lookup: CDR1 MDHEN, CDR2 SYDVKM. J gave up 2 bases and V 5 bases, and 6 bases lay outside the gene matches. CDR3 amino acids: CASSPPSGTYEQYF. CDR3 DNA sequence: TGTGCCAGCAGTCCCCCGAGCGGGACCTACGAGCAGTACTTC. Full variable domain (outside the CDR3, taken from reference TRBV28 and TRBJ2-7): DVKVTQSSRYLVKRTGEKVFLECVQDMDHENMFWYRQDPGLGLRLIYFSYDVKMKEKGDIPEGYSVSREKKERFSLILESASTNQTSMYLCASSPPSGTYEQYFGPGTRLTVT.

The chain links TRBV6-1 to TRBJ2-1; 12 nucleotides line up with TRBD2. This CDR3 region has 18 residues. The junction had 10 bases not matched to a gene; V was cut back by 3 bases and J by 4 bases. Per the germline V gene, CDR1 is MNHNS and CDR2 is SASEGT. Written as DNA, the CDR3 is TGTGCCAGCAGTGAGCAACTAGCGGGAGGTCCCAGATACAATGAGCAGTTCTTC. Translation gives CASSEQLAGGPRYNEQFF.

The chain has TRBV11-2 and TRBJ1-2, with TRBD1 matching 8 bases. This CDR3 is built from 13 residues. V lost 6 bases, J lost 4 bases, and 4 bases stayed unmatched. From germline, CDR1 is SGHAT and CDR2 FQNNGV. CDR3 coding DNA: TGTGCCAGCAGGCGAACAGGGGGCTATGGCTACACCTTC. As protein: CASRRTGGYGYTF.

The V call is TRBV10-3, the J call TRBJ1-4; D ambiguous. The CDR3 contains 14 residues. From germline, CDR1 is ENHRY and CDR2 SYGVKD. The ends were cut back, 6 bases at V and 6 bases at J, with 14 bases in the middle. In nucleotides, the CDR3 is TGTGCCATCAGCGACGGGGAGTCCCATGAAAAACTGTTTTTT. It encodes CAISDGESHEKLFF.

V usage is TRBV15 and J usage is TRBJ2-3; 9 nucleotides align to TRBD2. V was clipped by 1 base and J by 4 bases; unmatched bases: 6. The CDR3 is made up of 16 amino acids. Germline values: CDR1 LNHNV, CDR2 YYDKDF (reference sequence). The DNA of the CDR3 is TGTGCCACCAGCAGAGTGATTAGCGGGGGTTCAGATACGCAGTATTTT. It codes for CATSRVISGGSDTQYF.

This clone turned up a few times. The CDR3 protein is CASSIQGEGNQPQHF. The CDR3 coding sequence is TGTGCCAGCAGTATCCAGGGGGAAGGAAATCAGCCCCAGCATTTT. This chain joins TRBV2 and TRBJ1-5; the match to TRBD1 covers 7 bases. The CDR3 is made up of 15 amino acids. Trimming took 5 bases from V and 4 from J; bases not matched to a gene: 8. Germline assignment: CDR1 SNHLY and CDR2 FYNNEI.

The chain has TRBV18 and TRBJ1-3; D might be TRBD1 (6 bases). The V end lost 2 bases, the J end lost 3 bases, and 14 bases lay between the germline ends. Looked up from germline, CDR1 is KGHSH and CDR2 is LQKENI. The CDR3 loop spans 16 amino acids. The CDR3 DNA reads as TGTGCCAGCTCACCAAGGGGGGGCGCCGATGGAAACACCATATATTTT. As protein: CASSPRGGADGNTIYF.

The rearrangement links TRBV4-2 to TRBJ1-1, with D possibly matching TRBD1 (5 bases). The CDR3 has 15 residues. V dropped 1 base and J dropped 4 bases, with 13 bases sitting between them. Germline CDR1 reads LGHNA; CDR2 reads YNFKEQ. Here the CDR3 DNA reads TGTGCCAGCAGCCAAGTTGTAGGGGCTGCCACTGAAGCTTTCTTT. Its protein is CASSQVVGAATEAFF.

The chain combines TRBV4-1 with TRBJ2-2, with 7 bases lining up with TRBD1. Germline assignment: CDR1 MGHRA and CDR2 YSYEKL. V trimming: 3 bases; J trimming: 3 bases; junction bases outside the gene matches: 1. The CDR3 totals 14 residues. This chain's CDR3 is CASSHGTDTGELFF. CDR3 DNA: TGCGCCAGCAGCCACGGGACAGACACCGGGGAGCTGTTTTTT.

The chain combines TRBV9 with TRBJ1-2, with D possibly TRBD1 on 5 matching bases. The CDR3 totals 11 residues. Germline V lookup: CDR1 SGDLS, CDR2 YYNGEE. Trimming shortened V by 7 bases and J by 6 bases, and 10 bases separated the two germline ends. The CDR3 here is CASLGGDGYTF. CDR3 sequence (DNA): TGTGCCAGCCTGGGGGGGGATGGCTACACCTTC.

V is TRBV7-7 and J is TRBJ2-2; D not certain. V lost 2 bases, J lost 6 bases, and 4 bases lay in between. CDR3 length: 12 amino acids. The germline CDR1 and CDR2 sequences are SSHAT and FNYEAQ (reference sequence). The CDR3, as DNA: TGTGCCAGCAGCTTACGGGCCGGGGAGCTGTTTTTT. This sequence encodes CASSLRAGELFF.

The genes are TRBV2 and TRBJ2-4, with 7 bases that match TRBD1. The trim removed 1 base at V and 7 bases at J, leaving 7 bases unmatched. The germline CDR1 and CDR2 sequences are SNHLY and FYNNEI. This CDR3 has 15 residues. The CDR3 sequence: CASSEVNFRGNIQYF. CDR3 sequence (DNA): TGTGCCAGCAGTGAAGTCAACTTCAGGGGGAACATTCAGTACTTC.

CDR3 region: CASSPQGTGVYEQYF. The CDR3 DNA follows: TGCGCCAGCAGCCCGCAGGGGACAGGGGTATACGAGCAGTACTTC. V and J are TRBV4-3 and TRBJ2-7; TRBD1 aligns across 10 bases. Per the germline V gene, CDR1 is LGHNA and CDR2 is YSLEER. V shed 4 bases and J 4 bases; nucleotides not matched to a gene: 7. The length of the CDR3 is 15 residues.

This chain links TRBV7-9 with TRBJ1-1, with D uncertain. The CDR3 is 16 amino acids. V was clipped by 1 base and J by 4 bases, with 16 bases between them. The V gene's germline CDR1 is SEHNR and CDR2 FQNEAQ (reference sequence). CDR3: CASSLDQIGRGTEAFF. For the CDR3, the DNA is TGTGCCAGCAGCTTAGATCAGATTGGCCGTGGCACTGAAGCTTTCTTT.

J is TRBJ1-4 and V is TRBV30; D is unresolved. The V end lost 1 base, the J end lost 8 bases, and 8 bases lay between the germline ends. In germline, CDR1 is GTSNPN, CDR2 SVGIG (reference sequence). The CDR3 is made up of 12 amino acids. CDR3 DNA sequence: TGTGCCTGGAGTGCTCGGGAGGAAAAACTGTTTTTT. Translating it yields CAWSAREEKLFF.

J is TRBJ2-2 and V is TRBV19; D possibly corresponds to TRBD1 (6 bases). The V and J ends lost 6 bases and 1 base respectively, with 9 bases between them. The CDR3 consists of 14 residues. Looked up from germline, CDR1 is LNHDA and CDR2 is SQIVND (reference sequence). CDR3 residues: CASRKDRNTGELFF. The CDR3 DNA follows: TGTGCCAGTAGAAAGGACAGGAACACCGGGGAGCTGTTTTTT.

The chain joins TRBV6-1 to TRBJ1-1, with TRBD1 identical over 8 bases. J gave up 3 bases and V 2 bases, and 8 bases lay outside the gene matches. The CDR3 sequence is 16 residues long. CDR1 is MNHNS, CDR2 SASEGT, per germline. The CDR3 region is CASSEPMQGAHTEAFF. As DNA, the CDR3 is TGTGCCAGCAGTGAACCCATGCAGGGGGCTCACACTGAAGCTTTCTTT.

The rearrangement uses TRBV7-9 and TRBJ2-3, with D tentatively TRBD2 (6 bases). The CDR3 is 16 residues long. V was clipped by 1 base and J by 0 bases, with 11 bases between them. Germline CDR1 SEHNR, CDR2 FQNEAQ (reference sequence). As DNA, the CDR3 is TGTGCCAGCAGCTTAGGGGTTGCGGGGAGCACAGATACGCAGTATTTT. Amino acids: CASSLGVAGSTDTQYF.

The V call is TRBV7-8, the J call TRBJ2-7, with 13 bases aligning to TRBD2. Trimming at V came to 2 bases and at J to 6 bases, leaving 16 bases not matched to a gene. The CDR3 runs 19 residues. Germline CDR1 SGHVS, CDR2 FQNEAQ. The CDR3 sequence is CASSLWVGLAGDYFSEQYF. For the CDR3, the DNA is TGTGCCAGCAGCTTATGGGTCGGACTAGCGGGAGATTACTTCTCCGAGCAGTACTTC.

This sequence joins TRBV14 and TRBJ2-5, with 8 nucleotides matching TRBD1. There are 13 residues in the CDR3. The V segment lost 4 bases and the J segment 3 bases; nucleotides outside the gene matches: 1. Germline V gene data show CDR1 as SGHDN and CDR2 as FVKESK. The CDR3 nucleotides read TGTGCCAGCAGCCCGGACAGGGAAGAGACCCAGTACTTC. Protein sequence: CASSPDREETQYF.